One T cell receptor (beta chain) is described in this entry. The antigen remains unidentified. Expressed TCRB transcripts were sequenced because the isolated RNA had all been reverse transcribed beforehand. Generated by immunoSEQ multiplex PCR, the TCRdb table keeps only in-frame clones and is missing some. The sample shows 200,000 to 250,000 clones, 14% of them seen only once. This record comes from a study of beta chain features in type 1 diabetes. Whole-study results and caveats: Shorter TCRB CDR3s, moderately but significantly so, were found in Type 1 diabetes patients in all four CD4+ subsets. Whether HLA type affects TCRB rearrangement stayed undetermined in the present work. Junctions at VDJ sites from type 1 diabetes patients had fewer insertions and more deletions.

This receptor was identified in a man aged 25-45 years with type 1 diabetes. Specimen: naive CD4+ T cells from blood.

CDR3 sequence reads: CSVDKPRQPLVGTQYF. DNA for the CDR3: TGCAGCGTTGATAAACCGCGACAGCCGCTCGTGGGGACCCAGTACTTC. V gene TRBV29-1 combines with J gene TRBJ2-5, with D perhaps TRBD1 (5 bases). Germline CDR1 SQVTM, CDR2 ANQGSEA. V was shortened by 3 bases and J by 7 bases, with 24 bases between the two germline ends. The CDR3 length is 16 residues.